This T cell receptor (beta chain) appears in the sequencing data of a study of CD8 T cells in ankylosing spondylitis. General study points: Disease-linked clones, CD8+, were relatively rare in peripheral blood. Reported data indicate significant enrichment of disease-linked clones within matched ankylosing spondylitis synovial fluid. What appeared characteristic of ankylosing spondylitis blood was a TCR beta motif of eight or nine highly homologous variants.

CDR1 is LGHNT and CDR2 is FRNRAP in the germline V gene. V gave up 2 bases and J gave up 8 bases, with 13 bases separating them. The CDR3 runs 14 residues. The table lists this clonotype with a few counts. The antigen remains unidentified. Making the TCR beta libraries involved quantitative 5'-RACE with molecular barcodes. TCRdb reprocessed the 5' RACE reads with MiXCR, giving one entry per CDR3 protein. The data hold around 150,000 distinct CDR3 sequences, with around 6.6% observed a single time. The source material was blood, either unsorted or a sorted T cell fraction (not recorded which). J is TRBJ1-5 and V is TRBV12-5, with D possibly matching TRBD1 (6 bases). This clonotype originated in a female donor with ankylosing spondylitis or in good health (not recorded which). The CDR3 here is CASGLRDMVKPQHF. CDR3 DNA sequence: TGTGCTAGTGGTTTGCGGGACATGGTGAAGCCCCAGCATTTT.